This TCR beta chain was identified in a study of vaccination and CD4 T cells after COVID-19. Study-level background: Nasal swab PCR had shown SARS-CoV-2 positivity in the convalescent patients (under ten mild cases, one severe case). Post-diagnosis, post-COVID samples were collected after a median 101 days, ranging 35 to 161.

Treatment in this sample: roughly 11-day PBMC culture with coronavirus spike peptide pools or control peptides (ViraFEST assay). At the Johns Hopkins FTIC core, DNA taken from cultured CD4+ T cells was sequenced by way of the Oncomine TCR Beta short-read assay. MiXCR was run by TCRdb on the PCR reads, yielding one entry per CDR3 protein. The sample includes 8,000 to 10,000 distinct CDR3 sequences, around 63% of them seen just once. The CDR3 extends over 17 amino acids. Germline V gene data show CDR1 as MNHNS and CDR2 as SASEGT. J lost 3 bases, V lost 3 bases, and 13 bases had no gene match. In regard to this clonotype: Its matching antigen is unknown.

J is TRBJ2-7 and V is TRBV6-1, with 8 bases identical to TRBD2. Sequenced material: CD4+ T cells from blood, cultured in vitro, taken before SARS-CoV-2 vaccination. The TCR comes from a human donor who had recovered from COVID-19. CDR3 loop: CASSDAAVGGGIYEQYF. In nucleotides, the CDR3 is TGTGCCAGCAGTGATGCAGCCGTTGGCGGGGGGATCTACGAGCAGTACTTC.